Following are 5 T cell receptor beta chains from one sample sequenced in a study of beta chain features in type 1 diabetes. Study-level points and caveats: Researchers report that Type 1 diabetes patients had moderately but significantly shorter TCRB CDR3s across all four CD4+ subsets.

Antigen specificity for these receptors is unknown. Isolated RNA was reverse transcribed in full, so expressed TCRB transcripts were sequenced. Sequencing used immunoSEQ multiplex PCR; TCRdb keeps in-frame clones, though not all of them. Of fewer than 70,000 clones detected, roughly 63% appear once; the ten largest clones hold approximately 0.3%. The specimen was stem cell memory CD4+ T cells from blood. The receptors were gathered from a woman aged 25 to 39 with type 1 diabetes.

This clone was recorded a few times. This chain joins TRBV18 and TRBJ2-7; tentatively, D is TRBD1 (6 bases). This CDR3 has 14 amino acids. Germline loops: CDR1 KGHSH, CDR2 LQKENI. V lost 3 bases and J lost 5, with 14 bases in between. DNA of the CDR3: TGTGCCAGCTCACCCCTCACAGGGATCAACGAGCAGTACTTC. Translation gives CASSPLTGINEQYF.

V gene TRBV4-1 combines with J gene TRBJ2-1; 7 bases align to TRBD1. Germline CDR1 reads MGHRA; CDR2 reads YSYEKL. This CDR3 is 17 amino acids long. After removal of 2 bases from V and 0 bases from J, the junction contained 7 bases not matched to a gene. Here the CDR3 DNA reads TGCGCCAGCAGCCAATATAGTACAGGGGACTCCTACAATGAGCAGTTCTTC. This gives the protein CASSQYSTGDSYNEQFF.

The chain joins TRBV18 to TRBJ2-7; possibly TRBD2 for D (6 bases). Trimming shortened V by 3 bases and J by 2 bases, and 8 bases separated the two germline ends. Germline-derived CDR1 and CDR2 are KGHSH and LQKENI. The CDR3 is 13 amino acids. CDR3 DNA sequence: TGTGCCAGCTCACCGGGGGGAACCTACGAGCAGTACTTC. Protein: CASSPGGTYEQYF.

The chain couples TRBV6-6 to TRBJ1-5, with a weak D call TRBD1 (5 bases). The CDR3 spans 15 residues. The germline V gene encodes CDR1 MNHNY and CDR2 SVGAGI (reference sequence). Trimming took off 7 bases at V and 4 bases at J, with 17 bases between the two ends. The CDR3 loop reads CASTNPEGKNQPQHF. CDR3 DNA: TGTGCCAGCACCAACCCGGAGGGGAAAAATCAGCCCCAGCATTTT.

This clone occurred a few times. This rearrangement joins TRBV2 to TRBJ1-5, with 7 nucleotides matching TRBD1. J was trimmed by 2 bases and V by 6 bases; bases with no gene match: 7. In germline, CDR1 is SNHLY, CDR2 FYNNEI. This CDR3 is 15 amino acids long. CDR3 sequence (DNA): TGTGCCAGCAGCTCTAGACAGGGTGGCAATCAGCCCCAGCATTTT. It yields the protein CASSSRQGGNQPQHF.